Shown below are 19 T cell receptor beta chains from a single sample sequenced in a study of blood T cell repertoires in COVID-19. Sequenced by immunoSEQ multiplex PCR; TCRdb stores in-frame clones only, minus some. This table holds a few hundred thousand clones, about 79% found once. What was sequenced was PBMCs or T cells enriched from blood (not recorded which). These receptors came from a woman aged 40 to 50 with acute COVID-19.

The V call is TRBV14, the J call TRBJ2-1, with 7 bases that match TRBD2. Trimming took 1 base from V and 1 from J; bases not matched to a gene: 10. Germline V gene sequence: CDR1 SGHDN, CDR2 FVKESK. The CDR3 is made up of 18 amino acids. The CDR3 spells CASSQVRSSGGSYNEQFF. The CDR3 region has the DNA TGTGCCAGCAGCCAAGTGAGGTCTAGCGGAGGGTCCTACAATGAGCAGTTCTTC.

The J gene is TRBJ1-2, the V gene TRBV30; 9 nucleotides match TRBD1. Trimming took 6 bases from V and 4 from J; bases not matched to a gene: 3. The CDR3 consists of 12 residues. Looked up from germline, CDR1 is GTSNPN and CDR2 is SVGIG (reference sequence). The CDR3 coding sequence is TGTGCCTGCAAGACAGGGGGCTATGGCTACACCTTC. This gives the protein CACKTGGYGYTF.

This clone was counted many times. In DNA, the CDR3 is TGTGCCACCGGGACAGGGGGGGGACAATATAGCAATCAGCCCCAGCATTTT. It encodes CATGTGGGQYSNQPQHF. The chain combines TRBV10-3 with TRBJ1-5, with 11 bases matching TRBD1. In germline, CDR1 is ENHRY, CDR2 SYGVKD. The CDR3 has 17 residues. V lost 10 bases and J lost 0; bases outside the gene matches: 11.

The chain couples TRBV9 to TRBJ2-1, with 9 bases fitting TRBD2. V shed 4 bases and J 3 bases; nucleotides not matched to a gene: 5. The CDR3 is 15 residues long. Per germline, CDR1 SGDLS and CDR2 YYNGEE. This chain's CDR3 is CASSFRLADYNEQFF. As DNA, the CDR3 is TGTGCCAGCAGCTTTCGACTAGCGGACTACAATGAGCAGTTCTTC.

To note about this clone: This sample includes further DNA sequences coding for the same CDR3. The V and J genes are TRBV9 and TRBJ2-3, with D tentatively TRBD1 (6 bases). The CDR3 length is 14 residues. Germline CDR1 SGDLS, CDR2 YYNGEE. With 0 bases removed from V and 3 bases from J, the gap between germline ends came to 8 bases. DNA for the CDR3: TGTGCCAGCAGCGTAGCACAGGGAACAGATACGCAGTATTTT. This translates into CASSVAQGTDTQYF.

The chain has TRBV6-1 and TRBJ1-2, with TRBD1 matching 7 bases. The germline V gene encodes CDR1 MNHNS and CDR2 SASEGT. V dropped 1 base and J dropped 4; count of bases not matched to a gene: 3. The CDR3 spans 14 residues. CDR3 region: CASSEGGTAYGYTF. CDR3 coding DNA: TGTGCCAGCAGTGAAGGGGGGACAGCCTATGGCTACACCTTC.

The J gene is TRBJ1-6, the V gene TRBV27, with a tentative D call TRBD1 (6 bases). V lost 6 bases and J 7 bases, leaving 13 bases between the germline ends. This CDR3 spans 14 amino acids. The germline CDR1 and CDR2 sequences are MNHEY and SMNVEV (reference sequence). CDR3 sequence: CASRTDSANSPLHF. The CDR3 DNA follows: TGTGCCAGCAGGACGGACAGCGCCAATTCACCCCTCCACTTT.

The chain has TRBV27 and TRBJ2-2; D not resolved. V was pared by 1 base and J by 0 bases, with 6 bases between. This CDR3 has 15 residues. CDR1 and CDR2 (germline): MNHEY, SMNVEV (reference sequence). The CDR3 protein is CASSLWRPNTGELFF. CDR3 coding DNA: TGTGCCAGCAGTTTATGGCGGCCGAACACCGGGGAGCTGTTTTTT.

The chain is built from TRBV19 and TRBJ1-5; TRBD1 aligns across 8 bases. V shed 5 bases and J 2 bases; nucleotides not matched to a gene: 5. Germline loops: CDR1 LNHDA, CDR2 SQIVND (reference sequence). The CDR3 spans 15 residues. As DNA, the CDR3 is TGTGCCAGTAGTCTAATGACAGGGGGCAATCAGCCCCAGCATTTT. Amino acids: CASSLMTGGNQPQHF.

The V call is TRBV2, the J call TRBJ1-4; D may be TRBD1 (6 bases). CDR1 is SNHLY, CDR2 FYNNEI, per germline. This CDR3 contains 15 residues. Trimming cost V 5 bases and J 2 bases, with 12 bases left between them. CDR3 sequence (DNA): TGTGCCAGCAGTTTTACAGGGAGCACTAATGAAAAACTGTTTTTT. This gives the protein CASSFTGSTNEKLFF.

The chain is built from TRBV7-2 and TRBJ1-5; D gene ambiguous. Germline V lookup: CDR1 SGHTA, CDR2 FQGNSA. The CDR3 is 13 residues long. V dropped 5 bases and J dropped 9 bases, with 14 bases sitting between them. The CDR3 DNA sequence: TGTGCCAGCAGCCTTACGGACGGGAGGCCCCAGCATTTT. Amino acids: CASSLTDGRPQHF.

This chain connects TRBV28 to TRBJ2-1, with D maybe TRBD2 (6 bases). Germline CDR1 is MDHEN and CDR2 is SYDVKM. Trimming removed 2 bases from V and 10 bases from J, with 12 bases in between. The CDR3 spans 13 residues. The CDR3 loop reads CASSLGGKGEQFF. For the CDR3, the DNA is TGTGCCAGCAGTTTAGGAGGGAAGGGCGAGCAGTTCTTC.

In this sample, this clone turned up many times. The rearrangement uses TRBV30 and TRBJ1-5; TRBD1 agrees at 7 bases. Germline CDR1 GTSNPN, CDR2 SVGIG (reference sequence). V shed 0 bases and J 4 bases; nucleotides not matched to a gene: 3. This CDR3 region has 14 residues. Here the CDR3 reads CAWSVQGKNQPQHF. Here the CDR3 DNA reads TGTGCCTGGAGTGTACAGGGGAAGAATCAGCCCCAGCATTTT.

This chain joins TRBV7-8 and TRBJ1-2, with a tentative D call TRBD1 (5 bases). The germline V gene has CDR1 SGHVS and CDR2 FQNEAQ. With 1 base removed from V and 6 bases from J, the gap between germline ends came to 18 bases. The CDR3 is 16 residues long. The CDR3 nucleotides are TGTGCCAGCAGCTTAGTGGGTAATAGGGGTTTGGATGGCTACACCTTC. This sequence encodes CASSLVGNRGLDGYTF.

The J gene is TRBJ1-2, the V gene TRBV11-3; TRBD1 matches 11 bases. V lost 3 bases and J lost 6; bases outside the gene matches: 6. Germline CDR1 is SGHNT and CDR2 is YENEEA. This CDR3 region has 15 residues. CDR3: CASSFDGTGGNGYTF. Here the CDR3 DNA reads TGTGCCAGCAGCTTCGACGGGACAGGGGGGAATGGCTACACCTTC.

CDR3 amino acids: CAWRTGTGYSPEQFF. The CDR3 bases are TGTGCCTGGAGGACCGGGACAGGGTATAGCCCTGAGCAGTTCTTC. The chain uses TRBV30 and TRBJ2-1; 9 nucleotides match TRBD1. The germline V gene encodes CDR1 GTSNPN and CDR2 SVGIG (reference sequence). Trimming removed 3 bases from V and 9 bases from J; junction bases left unmatched: 12. The CDR3 totals 15 residues.

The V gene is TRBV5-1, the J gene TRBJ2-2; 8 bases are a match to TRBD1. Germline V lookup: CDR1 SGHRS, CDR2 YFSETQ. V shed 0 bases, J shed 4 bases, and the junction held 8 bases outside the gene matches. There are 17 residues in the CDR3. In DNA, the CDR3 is TGCGCCAGCAGCTTGGCCATCCAGGGGGCGGGCACCGGGGAGCTGTTTTTT. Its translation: CASSLAIQGAGTGELFF.

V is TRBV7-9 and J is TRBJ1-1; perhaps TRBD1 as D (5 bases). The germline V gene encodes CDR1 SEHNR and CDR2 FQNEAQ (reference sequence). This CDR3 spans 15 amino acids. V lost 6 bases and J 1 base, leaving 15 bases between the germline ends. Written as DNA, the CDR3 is TGTGCCAGCAGGGATCGGGGGGTAGGGAACACTGAAGCTTTCTTT. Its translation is CASRDRGVGNTEAFF.

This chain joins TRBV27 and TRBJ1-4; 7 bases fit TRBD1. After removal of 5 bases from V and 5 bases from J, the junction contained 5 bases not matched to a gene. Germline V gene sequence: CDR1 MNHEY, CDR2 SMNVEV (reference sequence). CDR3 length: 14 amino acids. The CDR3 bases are TGTGCCAGCAGTCAGGGACAGTACAATGAAAAACTGTTTTTT. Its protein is CASSQGQYNEKLFF. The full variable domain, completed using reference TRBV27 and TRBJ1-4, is EAQVTQNPRYLITVTGKKLTVTCSQNMNHEYMSWYRQDPGLGLRQIYYSMNVEVTDKGDVPEGYKVSRKEKRNFPLILESPSPNQTSLYFCASSQGQYNEKLFFGSGTQLSVL.